These 28 T cell receptor beta chains share one sample of origin, sequenced in a study of shared clonotypes between healthy human individuals. The table came from immunoSEQ multiplex PCR; TCRdb's copy has only in-frame clones and leaves some out. The table records about 710,000 clones, 73% of them present only once. Sample: memory CD4+ T cells sorted from blood. Subset denoted: CD45RA-negative fraction. The origin of the receptors is a woman in her 30s in good health.

This clone appeared a few times. The chain is built from TRBV30 and TRBJ2-7, with 8 bases matching TRBD2. This CDR3 is 14 amino acids long. Trimming took 6 bases from V and 0 from J; bases not matched to a gene: 7. Germline CDR1 reads GTSNPN; CDR2 reads SVGIG (reference sequence). The DNA for the CDR3 is TGTGCCTGCCTCGGGGGGGCCAGCTCCTACGAGCAGTACTTC. Its translation is CACLGGASSYEQYF.

This rearrangement joins TRBV29-1 to TRBJ2-3, with TRBD2 matching 7 bases. The CDR3 covers 12 residues. V gave up 0 bases and J gave up 11 bases; unmatched junction bases: 5. Germline V CDR1 and CDR2: SQVTM, ANQGSEA. CDR3 protein: CSVEDNQREQYF. As DNA, the CDR3 is TGCAGCGTTGAAGATAATCAGCGGGAGCAGTATTTT.

The rearrangement links TRBV2 to TRBJ1-1; a weak D match, TRBD1 (6 bases). Trimming cost V 6 bases and J 6 bases, with 20 bases left between them. This CDR3 has 15 residues. Germline V gene lookup returns CDR1 SNHLY and CDR2 FYNNEI. The CDR3 spells CASRPSGARTAEAFF. As DNA, the CDR3 is TGTGCCAGCAGACCCTCAGGGGCCCGAACCGCTGAAGCTTTCTTT.

The chain recombines TRBV7-8 with TRBJ2-5; D is possibly TRBD1 (6 bases). Germline CDR1 reads SGHVS; CDR2 reads FQNEAQ. Deletions cut 6 bases from V and 1 base from J, with 9 bases between. This CDR3 is 13 amino acids long. For the CDR3, the DNA is TGTGCCAGCAGTGGACAGCTCCAAGAGACCCAGTACTTC. Its translation is CASSGQLQETQYF. Full variable domain (rest looked up from reference TRBV7-8 and TRBJ2-5): GAGVSQSPRYKVAKRGQDVALRCDPISGHVSLFWYQQALGQGPEFLTYFQNEAQLDKSGLPSDRFFAERPEGSVSTLKIQRTQQEDSAVYLCASSGQLQETQYFGPGTRLLVL.

This clone was seen more than once but under ten times. This rearrangement joins TRBV2 to TRBJ2-1; D remains ambiguous. V lost 6 bases to trimming and J lost 8 bases, with 11 bases between them. This CDR3 is 12 amino acids long. Looked up from germline, CDR1 is SNHLY and CDR2 is FYNNEI. DNA for the CDR3: TGTGCCAGCAGAGGTTTAATATATGAGCAGTTCTTC. This sequence encodes CASRGLIYEQFF. Full variable domain (remainder filled in from reference TRBV2 and TRBJ2-1): EPEVTQTPSHQVTQMGQEVILRCVPISNHLYFYWYRQILGQKVEFLVSFYNNEISEKSEIFDDQFSVERPDGSNFTLKIRSTKLEDSAMYFCASRGLIYEQFFGPGTRLTVL.

This chain joins TRBV28 and TRBJ2-5; TRBD2 aligns across 9 bases. V was clipped by 1 base and J by 4 bases; unmatched bases: 19. This CDR3 is built from 20 residues. Germline assignment: CDR1 MDHEN and CDR2 SYDVKM. The CDR3 is CASSLYALLAGGGRVETQYF. CDR3 sequence (DNA): TGTGCCAGCAGTTTATACGCCCTCTTGGCGGGAGGGGGTAGGGTAGAGACCCAGTACTTC.

V and J are TRBV11-2 and TRBJ2-3; no clear D. The CDR3 covers 16 residues. Trimming left V 4 bases short and J 2 bases short, with 16 bases between. Germline V lookup: CDR1 SGHAT, CDR2 FQNNGV. CDR3 sequence: CASSSQLAANTDTQYF. CDR3 DNA: TGTGCCAGCAGCTCCCAACTTGCGGCGAACACAGATACGCAGTATTTT.

This rearrangement joins TRBV28 to TRBJ2-7, with TRBD1 matching over 8 bases. The CDR3 consists of 15 residues. Looked up from germline, CDR1 is MDHEN and CDR2 is SYDVKM. J lost 1 base, V lost 10 bases, and 12 bases had no gene match. CDR3 nucleotides: TGTGCCACCGACTTTTCAGGACAGGGTTCCTACGAGCAGTACTTC. This translates into CATDFSGQGSYEQYF.

This chain links TRBV5-1 with TRBJ2-6; a weak D match, TRBD1 (5 bases). The CDR3 has 19 residues. The germline gives CDR1 SGHRS, CDR2 YFSETQ. V was cut by 0 bases and J by 1 base, with 17 bases left in between. The CDR3 DNA sequence: TGCGCCAGCAGCTTGGAACCCACAGGATCTGGTTCTGGGGCCAACGTCCTGACTTTC. Residues: CASSLEPTGSGSGANVLTF.

With respect to this clone: Other DNA sequences in the sample encode the same CDR3. This chain connects TRBV6-5 to TRBJ2-1; no clear D. The CDR3 covers 13 residues. V was pared by 0 bases and J by 2 bases, with 2 bases between. Germline CDR1 MNHEY, CDR2 SVGAGI. The DNA of the CDR3 is TGTGCCAGCAGTTACTCTGCCTACAATGAGCAGTTCTTC. Encoded protein: CASSYSAYNEQFF.

This clone was observed a few times. V is TRBV27 and J is TRBJ1-2; 7 positions agree with TRBD1. V shed 6 bases, J shed 1 base, and the junction held 8 bases outside the gene matches. CDR1 MNHEY and CDR2 SMNVEV come from the germline V gene (reference sequence). This CDR3 has 15 amino acids. The CDR3 spells CASRPLDRDNYGYTF. The CDR3 coding sequence is TGTGCCAGCAGGCCTCTAGACAGGGATAACTATGGCTACACCTTC.

The rearrangement uses TRBV7-3 and TRBJ1-1; D is unresolved. Trimming pared 5 bases from V and 1 base from J, leaving 8 bases between. The CDR3 has 13 residues. Per germline, CDR1 SGHTA and CDR2 FQGTGA. The CDR3 DNA follows: TGTGCCAGCAGCGCAGCCCAGAACACTGAAGCTTTCTTT. This translates into CASSAAQNTEAFF. The whole variable domain, filled in from reference TRBV7-3 and TRBJ1-1, reads GAGVSQTPSNKVTEKGKYVELRCDPISGHTALYWYRQSLGQGPEFLIYFQGTGAADDSGLPNDRFFAVRPEGSVSTLKIQRTERGDSAVYLCASSAAQNTEAFFGQGTRLTVV.

This chain links TRBV4-1 with TRBJ2-3; 7 bases match TRBD2. The CDR3 is 18 amino acids. CDR1 is MGHRA, CDR2 YSYEKL, per germline. Losses at the gene ends were 4 bases for V and 0 bases for J; bases not matched to a gene: 13. CDR3 region: CASSLPHVERGSTDTQYF. CDR3 coding DNA: TGCGCCAGCAGCCTACCCCACGTGGAGCGGGGAAGCACAGATACGCAGTATTTT.

The rearrangement joins TRBV7-2 to TRBJ2-7; D might be TRBD2 (5 bases). The CDR3 is made up of 17 amino acids. V was clipped by 5 bases and J by 1 base, with 21 bases between them. CDR1 SGHTA and CDR2 FQGNSA come from the germline V gene. CDR3 sequence: CASSPPWTSSYSYEQYF. DNA for the CDR3: TGTGCCAGCAGCCCTCCTTGGACTTCCAGTTATTCCTACGAGCAGTACTTC.

The chain joins TRBV28 to TRBJ2-6; TRBD1 might be the D (6 bases). V was trimmed by 5 bases and J by 3 bases, leaving 14 bases between them. Germline V gives CDR1 MDHEN, CDR2 SYDVKM. The CDR3 runs to 16 residues. The CDR3, as DNA: TGTGCCAGCAGTCCCCAAACAGGGATTGGGGCCAACGTCCTGACTTTC. Protein sequence: CASSPQTGIGANVLTF. The full variable domain, rest sourced from reference TRBV28 and TRBJ2-6, is DVKVTQSSRYLVKRTGEKVFLECVQDMDHENMFWYRQDPGLGLRLIYFSYDVKMKEKGDIPEGYSVSREKKERFSLILESASTNQTSMYLCASSPQTGIGANVLTFGAGSRLTVL.

The chain combines TRBV7-6 with TRBJ1-2, with 7 bases aligning to TRBD1. The germline CDR1 and CDR2 sequences are SGHVS and FNYEAQ. The CDR3 sequence is 15 residues long. The junction had 11 bases not matched to a gene; V was cut back by 5 bases and J by 5 bases. Here the CDR3 reads CASSIQTGLGYGYTF. CDR3 nucleotides: TGTGCCAGCAGCATACAGACAGGGCTAGGATATGGCTACACCTTC.

The chain joins TRBV6-4 to TRBJ2-5; 10 bases fit TRBD2. The V and J ends lost 3 bases and 4 bases, in that order; junction bases with no gene match: 11. Germline CDR1 is MRHNA and CDR2 is SNTAGT. CDR3 length equals 17 residues. In DNA form, the CDR3 reads TGTGCCAGCAGTGAATATCCTAGCGGGGGATCGGTAGAGACCCAGTACTTC. This codes for CASSEYPSGGSVETQYF.

This rearrangement joins TRBV4-1 to TRBJ2-7; D may match TRBD1 or TRBD2 (5 bases each). Germline V CDR1 and CDR2: MGHRA, YSYEKL. Between the trimmed V and J ends, which lost 4 bases and 3 bases, there was a span of 22 bases. CDR3 size: 17 residues. CDR3 DNA sequence: TGCGCCAGCAGCCGGGGGTATGGGATGGAGGCGAACTACGAGCAGTACTTC. Protein product: CASSRGYGMEANYEQYF.

The CDR3 sequence is CASSLQVSVSYNEQFF. In DNA form, the CDR3 reads TGTGCCAGCAGCTTACAGGTTAGCGTCTCCTACAATGAGCAGTTCTTC. The genes are TRBV7-2 and TRBJ2-1; D is possibly TRBD2 (5 bases). With 2 bases removed from V and 0 bases from J, the gap between germline ends came to 11 bases. CDR1 is SGHTA and CDR2 is FQGNSA in the germline V gene. CDR3 length: 16 amino acids.

The V gene is TRBV7-2, the J gene TRBJ2-1; D gene unclear. Germline values: CDR1 SGHTA, CDR2 FQGNSA. V lost 1 base to trimming and J lost 8 bases, with 3 bases between them. This CDR3 comprises 11 residues. CDR3: CASSLVDEQFF. CDR3 nucleotides: TGTGCCAGCAGCTTAGTCGATGAGCAGTTCTTC.

This clone is a singleton in its sample. The chain combines TRBV28 with TRBJ1-2; no definite D call. The CDR3 is 13 residues long. V lost 6 bases to trimming and J lost 7 bases, with 15 bases between them. Germline V gene data show CDR1 as MDHEN and CDR2 as SYDVKM. CDR3 DNA sequence: TGTGCCAGCAGCCTGACTATGGTTGCTGGCTACACCTTC. Translated, it gives CASSLTMVAGYTF.

This clone was seen a few times. The chain uses TRBV18 and TRBJ1-1, with 8 nucleotides matching TRBD1. The germline gives CDR1 KGHSH, CDR2 LQKENI. CDR3 size: 15 residues. The ends lost 3 bases at V and 4 bases at J; junction bases unmatched: 7. CDR3 in DNA: TGTGCCAGCTCACCCGAGGACAGGGTAACCACTGAAGCTTTCTTT. Its protein is CASSPEDRVTTEAFF.

This clone was seen once. The chain links TRBV6-5 to TRBJ1-1, with 9 nucleotides matching TRBD1. Per germline, CDR1 MNHEY and CDR2 SVGAGI. This CDR3 comprises 15 residues. V lost 10 bases, J lost 0 bases, and 9 bases stayed unmatched. The CDR3 DNA sequence: TGTGCCATCTCCGGGACAGGGCTTTTGAACACTGAAGCTTTCTTT. It translates to CAISGTGLLNTEAFF.

The V and J genes are TRBV7-2 and TRBJ2-1; unclear D gene. The CDR3 length is 11 residues. Germline loops: CDR1 SGHTA, CDR2 FQGNSA. V lost 4 bases and J 9 bases, leaving 7 bases between the germline ends. CDR3 in amino acids: CASSYLTEQFF. CDR3 coding DNA: TGTGCCAGCAGCTACCTAACTGAGCAGTTCTTC.

In its sample, this clone was seen once. The chain couples TRBV2 to TRBJ2-1; TRBD2 matches 11 bases. The V gene end was trimmed by 6 bases and the J gene end by 0 bases; junction bases not matched to a gene: 7. Germline assignment: CDR1 SNHLY and CDR2 FYNNEI. The CDR3 has 17 residues. The CDR3 DNA is TGTGCCAGCAGCAAAAGACTAGCGGGAAGCTCCTACAATGAGCAGTTCTTC. Its translation: CASSKRLAGSSYNEQFF.

This clone was picked up a small number of times. This rearrangement joins TRBV5-1 to TRBJ1-4; no definite D call. Trimming took off 2 bases at V and 0 bases at J, with 5 bases between the two ends. CDR3 length equals 14 residues. The germline gives CDR1 SGHRS, CDR2 YFSETQ. CDR3 sequence (DNA): TGCGCCAGCAGCTTCAGTGCAACTAATGAAAAACTGTTTTTT. Its translation: CASSFSATNEKLFF.

V usage is TRBV7-9 and J usage is TRBJ2-1; D could derive from TRBD1 or TRBD2 (5 bases each). This CDR3 contains 14 residues. Trimming cost V 5 bases and J 12 bases, with 20 bases left between them. CDR1 and CDR2 from the germline V gene are SEHNR and FQNEAQ (reference sequence). The CDR3 nucleotides are TGTGCCAGCAGCCCCGGGACCAACACAATGAGGCAGTTCTTC. It translates to CASSPGTNTMRQFF.

With respect to this clone: The same CDR3 can be traced to other DNA sequences in this sample. CDR3 sequence (DNA): TGCGCCAGCAGCCAAGATCCAGGGGGCAACTATGGCTACACCTTC. Translating it yields CASSQDPGGNYGYTF. The chain couples TRBV4-1 to TRBJ1-2; TRBD1 aligns across 8 bases. This CDR3 spans 15 amino acids. CDR1 is MGHRA and CDR2 is YSYEKL in the germline V gene. J was trimmed by 2 bases and V by 0 bases; bases with no gene match: 2.